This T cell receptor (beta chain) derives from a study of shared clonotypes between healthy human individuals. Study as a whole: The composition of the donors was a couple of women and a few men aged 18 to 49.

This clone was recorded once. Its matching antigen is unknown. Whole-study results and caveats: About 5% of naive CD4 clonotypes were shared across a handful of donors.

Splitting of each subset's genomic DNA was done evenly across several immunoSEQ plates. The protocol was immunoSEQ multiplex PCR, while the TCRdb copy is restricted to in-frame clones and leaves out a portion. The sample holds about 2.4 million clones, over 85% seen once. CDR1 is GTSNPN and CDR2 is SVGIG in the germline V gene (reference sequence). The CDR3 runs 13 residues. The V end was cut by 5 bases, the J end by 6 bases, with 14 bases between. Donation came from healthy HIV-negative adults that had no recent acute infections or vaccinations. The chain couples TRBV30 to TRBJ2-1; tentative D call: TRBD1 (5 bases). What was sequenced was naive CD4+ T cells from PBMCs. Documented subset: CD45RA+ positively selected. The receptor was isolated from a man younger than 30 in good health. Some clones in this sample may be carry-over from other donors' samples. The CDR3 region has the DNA TGTGCCTGGGCTAGTAGGGGCGGCAATGAGCAGTTCTTC. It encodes CAWASRGGNEQFF.